One sample yielded the 15 T cell receptor beta chains listed below, sequenced in a study of patients and donors after allogeneic stem cell transplantation (dated by TCRdb to the early 2020s). The library was built by means of RT-PCR. Sequencing took place on a NextSeq 550. In-frame beta chains were kept once TCRdb had trimmed the public reads at Q25 with fastp and called clones with MiXCR. One record per CDR3 amino acid sequence lists the most common genes and DNA. The sample table shows hundreds of thousands of distinct CDR3 sequences, and 16% are seen once. Of the sample, less than 9.5% is held by the ten largest clones. Sequencing input: blood, either unsorted or a sorted T cell fraction (not recorded which). Receptors originate from a human donor who was either an allogeneic HSCT recipient or a stem cell or donor lymphocyte infusion donor (not recorded which). It is not recorded whose cells these are; they may come from a transplant donor.

V and J are TRBV4-2 and TRBJ1-3; unclear D gene. The length of the CDR3 is 17 residues. From germline, CDR1 is LGHNA and CDR2 YNFKEQ. V was cut by 1 base and J by 0 bases, with 13 bases left in between. The CDR3 region is CASSQGGWTNSGNTIYF. The CDR3 bases are TGTGCCAGCAGCCAAGGGGGATGGACGAACTCTGGAAACACCATATATTTT.

This clonotype was detected only a few times. The gene calls are TRBV6-2 or TRBV6-3 and TRBJ2-2, with D possibly being TRBD2 (6 bases). Germline loops: CDR1 MNHEY, CDR2 SVGEGT. V shed 6 bases and J shed 1 base, with 12 bases lying between them. This CDR3 is built from 15 residues. CDR3 bases: TGTGCCAGCAGCCCCCGGGACTGGAACACCGGGGAGCTGTTTTTT. It translates to CASSPRDWNTGELFF.

The chain carries TRBV12-3 or TRBV12-4 and TRBJ2-7; 10 bases are shared with TRBD2. Losses at the gene ends were 6 bases for V and 3 bases for J; bases not matched to a gene: 5. The length of the CDR3 is 14 residues. The CDR3 region is CASSTSGTFYEQYF. CDR3 bases: TGTGCCAGCAGCACTAGCGGGACCTTCTACGAGCAGTACTTC.

This clonotype was observed a few times. The genes are TRBV2 and TRBJ1-6; D is unclear. Germline assignment: CDR1 SNHLY and CDR2 FYNNEI. The V end lost 7 bases, the J end lost 10 bases, and 8 bases lay between the germline ends. The CDR3 sequence is 11 residues long. Here the CDR3 DNA reads TGTGCCAGCACTAGGCGGTCACCCCTCCACTTT. As protein: CASTRRSPLHF.

The chain carries TRBV20-1 and TRBJ2-5, with D tentatively TRBD2 (5 bases). In germline, CDR1 is DFQATT, CDR2 SNEGSKA (reference sequence). Trimming shortened V by 6 bases and J by 2 bases, and 13 bases separated the two germline ends. The CDR3 is 13 residues long. DNA for the CDR3: TGCAGTGCCGCTCAACTAGTTCAAGAGACCCAGTACTTC. It codes for CSAAQLVQETQYF.

This clonotype was picked up a small number of times. V is TRBV3-1 and J is TRBJ2-1, with 10 bases identical to TRBD2. J lost 10 bases, V lost 0 bases, and 12 bases had no gene match. Germline lookup yields CDR1 LGHDT and CDR2 YNNKEL (reference sequence). The CDR3 loop spans 17 amino acids. The CDR3 nucleotides are TGTGCCAGCAGCCAAGATAGAGCCGGACTAGCGGACCGGGAGCAGTTCTTC. Residues: CASSQDRAGLADREQFF.

This clonotype was detected only a few times. The chain carries TRBV9 and TRBJ2-3; 8 bases are a match to TRBD2. CDR3 length: 16 amino acids. Losses at the gene ends were 3 bases for V and 1 base for J; bases not matched to a gene: 7. Germline V gene lookup returns CDR1 SGDLS and CDR2 YYNGEE. CDR3: CASSATGGRGTDTQYF. The DNA of the CDR3 is TGTGCCAGCAGCGCCACGGGGGGGAGGGGCACAGATACGCAGTATTTT. Full variable domain (outside the CDR3, taken from reference TRBV9 and TRBJ2-3): DSGVTQTPKHLITATGQRVTLRCSPRSGDLSVYWYQQSLDQGLQFLIQYYNGEERAKGNILERFSAQQFPDLHSELNLSSLELGDSALYFCASSATGGRGTDTQYFGPGTRLTVL.

This clonotype was seen many times. This CDR3 is CASSRQVRSDTQYF. CDR3 sequence (DNA): TGCGCCAGCAGTAGACAGGTGCGATCAGATACGCAGTATTTT. The rearrangement uses TRBV5-1 and TRBJ2-3, with TRBD1 as a possible D gene (6 bases). The CDR3 runs 14 residues. The germline V gene has CDR1 SGHRS and CDR2 YFSETQ. Trimming removed 5 bases from V and 4 bases from J, with 14 bases in between.

J is TRBJ2-3 and V is TRBV9; D is unresolved. The germline V gene has CDR1 SGDLS and CDR2 YYNGEE. Trimming took off 2 bases at V and 5 bases at J, with 12 bases between the two ends. CDR3 length: 14 amino acids. The CDR3 sequence: CASSVLPTGDTQYF. The CDR3 DNA sequence: TGTGCCAGCAGCGTTTTGCCTACGGGAGATACGCAGTATTTT. The full variable domain, with the rest looked up from reference TRBV9 and TRBJ2-3, is DSGVTQTPKHLITATGQRVTLRCSPRSGDLSVYWYQQSLDQGLQFLIQYYNGEERAKGNILERFSAQQFPDLHSELNLSSLELGDSALYFCASSVLPTGDTQYFGPGTRLTVL.

In its sample, this clonotype was seen many times. J is TRBJ2-1 and V is TRBV20-1; perhaps D is TRBD1 or TRBD2 (5 bases each). This CDR3 has 16 residues. Per the germline V gene, CDR1 is DFQATT and CDR2 is SNEGSKA (reference sequence). V lost 6 bases, J lost 6 bases, and 24 bases lay in between. The CDR3 protein is CSATPPRDERRNEQFF. CDR3 nucleotides: TGCAGTGCCACACCCCCTCGGGACGAGCGGCGCAATGAGCAGTTCTTC.

The chain links TRBV20-1 to TRBJ2-7; 10 positions match TRBD2. Germline values: CDR1 DFQATT, CDR2 SNEGSKA (reference sequence). This CDR3 has 12 amino acids. As DNA, the CDR3 is TGCAGCTCTAGCGGGAGTGGTTACGAGCAGTACTTC. This gives the protein CSSSGSGYEQYF.

This chain connects TRBV7-2 to TRBJ1-5; D is unresolved. The germline V gene encodes CDR1 SGHTA and CDR2 FQGNSA. V was trimmed by 6 bases and J by 2 bases, leaving 11 bases between them. The CDR3 is 14 amino acids. The CDR3 nucleotides are TGTGCCAGCAGGGTGTGGGGAGGCAATCAGCCCCAGCATTTT. The encoded protein is CASRVWGGNQPQHF.

In this sample, this clonotype turned up a few times. CDR3 residues: CASSLARRDYEQYF. CDR3 in DNA: TGTGCCAGCAGCTTAGCGCGCAGGGACTACGAGCAGTACTTC. The V and J genes are TRBV7-8 and TRBJ2-7, with D perhaps TRBD1 (5 bases). Germline loops: CDR1 SGHVS, CDR2 FQNEAQ. Between the trimmed V and J ends, which lost 0 bases and 3 bases, there was a span of 9 bases. This CDR3 region has 14 residues.

This chain joins TRBV4-1 and TRBJ2-1, with unresolved D. The CDR3 is made up of 12 amino acids. Trimming took off 6 bases at V and 7 bases at J, with 10 bases between the two ends. CDR1 is MGHRA and CDR2 is YSYEKL in the germline V gene. The chain's CDR3 is CASSLTTNEQFF. The DNA for the CDR3 is TGCGCCAGCAGTCTTACTACGAATGAGCAGTTCTTC.

This clonotype was picked up many times. The V call is TRBV4-1, the J call TRBJ2-5; no firm D call. CDR1 and CDR2 (germline): MGHRA, YSYEKL. V lost 4 bases, J lost 4 bases, and 7 bases lay in between. The CDR3 has 12 residues. DNA of the CDR3: TGCGCCAGCAGCCTCCACGGAGAGACCCAGTACTTC. Residues: CASSLHGETQYF.